These 18 T cell receptor beta chains originate from one sample sequenced in a study of shared clonotypes between healthy human individuals. The method was immunoSEQ multiplex PCR; TCRdb's version includes in-frame clones alone and lacks a portion of them. The sample consists of some 2,500,000 clones, more than 85% of them appearing once. Sequencing used naive CD4+ T cells from PBMCs. Subset indicated: CD45RA+ positively selected. Every receptor here comes from a man aged 18 to 30 in good health. Some clones in this sample may be carry-over from other donors' samples.

The gene calls are TRBV28 and TRBJ2-5; a possible D gene is TRBD2 (5 bases). This CDR3 spans 13 amino acids. Germline V CDR1 and CDR2: MDHEN, SYDVKM. Between the trimmed V and J ends, which lost 5 bases and 1 base, there was a span of 8 bases. The CDR3: CASSEGLQETQYF. DNA of the CDR3: TGTGCCAGCAGTGAGGGTCTCCAAGAGACCCAGTACTTC.

This clone was recorded once. The chain carries TRBV7-8 and TRBJ2-7; 7 bases line up with TRBD2. Germline lookup yields CDR1 SGHVS and CDR2 FQNEAQ. The CDR3 totals 16 residues. V was clipped by 2 bases and J by 7 bases; unmatched bases: 14. The CDR3 loop reads CASSLKRASRREEQYF. The CDR3 DNA is TGTGCCAGCAGCTTAAAGAGAGCGTCTAGGCGGGAGGAGCAGTACTTC.

On this clone itself: Distinct nucleotide sequences in the sample also encode this CDR3. V and J are TRBV27 and TRBJ1-1; TRBD1 aligns across 8 bases. The CDR3 spans 12 residues. V was pared by 3 bases and J by 8 bases, with 2 bases of the junction left unmatched. The germline V gene has CDR1 MNHEY and CDR2 SMNVEV (reference sequence). The CDR3 DNA is TGTGCCAGCAGTTTTCGACAGGGGGAAGCTTTCTTT. Residues: CASSFRQGEAFF.

The sample holds one count of this clone. V and J are TRBV5-1 and TRBJ1-1; D is ambiguous. This CDR3 is built from 15 residues. V was trimmed by 7 bases and J by 6 bases, leaving 22 bases between them. From germline, CDR1 is SGHRS and CDR2 YFSETQ. CDR3 amino acids: CASGHGQIGYAEAFF. The CDR3 DNA is TGCGCCAGCGGTCATGGGCAGATCGGTTACGCTGAAGCTTTCTTT.

This clone was observed a few times. This sequence joins TRBV29-1 and TRBJ2-5, with unresolved D. The germline V and J ends were trimmed by 6 bases and 2 bases, with 13 bases remaining between them. Looked up from germline, CDR1 is SQVTM and CDR2 is ANQGSEA. The CDR3 length is 13 residues. The CDR3 is CSVGPMRQETQYF. As DNA, the CDR3 is TGCAGCGTCGGTCCCATGCGACAAGAGACCCAGTACTTC.

The rearrangement links TRBV7-8 to TRBJ1-5; a possible D gene is TRBD1 (6 bases). The length of the CDR3 is 13 residues. V was cut by 2 bases and J by 14 bases, with 16 bases left in between. Germline loops: CDR1 SGHVS, CDR2 FQNEAQ. CDR3 residues: CASSLTRQAMKHF. In nucleotides, the CDR3 is TGTGCCAGCAGCTTAACTAGACAGGCGATGAAGCATTTT.

The chain carries TRBV10-3 and TRBJ1-1; the D is unclear. Germline V gives CDR1 ENHRY, CDR2 SYGVKD. The length of the CDR3 is 16 residues. Trimming took 6 bases from V and 5 from J, leaving 22 bases between them. CDR3 in DNA: TGTGCCATCAGCGCCCCTGGAGGACTACGTGGGACTGAAGCTTTCTTT. Amino acids: CAISAPGGLRGTEAFF.

This clone was picked up one time. CDR3 amino acids: CASSLAQGPYEQYF. The CDR3 DNA reads TGTGCCAGCAGCTTAGCTCAGGGACCCTACGAGCAGTACTTC. The gene calls are TRBV7-9 and TRBJ2-7, with D tentatively TRBD1 or TRBD2 (5 bases each). The V and J ends lost 0 bases and 2 bases respectively, with 8 bases between them. Germline-derived CDR1 and CDR2 are SEHNR and FQNEAQ (reference sequence). The CDR3 is 14 residues long.

A word on this clone: The same CDR3 arises from other DNA sequences in this sample as well. The chain is built from TRBV6-6 and TRBJ1-1; D call uncertain. Trimming left V 6 bases short and J 2 bases short, with 7 bases between. This CDR3 comprises 12 residues. Germline-derived CDR1 and CDR2 are MNHNY and SVGAGI (reference sequence). The CDR3 DNA reads as TGTGCCAGCAGGACCCAAAACACTGAAGCTTTCTTT. Protein sequence: CASRTQNTEAFF.

The V gene is TRBV18, the J gene TRBJ2-7; D call uncertain. The CDR3 is 10 amino acids. Trimming removed 6 bases from V and 7 bases from J, with 7 bases in between. Germline V gene lookup returns CDR1 KGHSH and CDR2 LQKENI. This chain's CDR3 is CASSRPEQYF. The DNA for the CDR3 is TGTGCCAGCTCCCGGCCTGAGCAGTACTTC.

V is TRBV9 and J is TRBJ2-7; 10 bases map to TRBD2. V was clipped by 0 bases and J by 5 bases; unmatched bases: 11. This CDR3 region has 17 residues. Germline V gene data show CDR1 as SGDLS and CDR2 as YYNGEE. The CDR3 sequence: CASSVGLAGVRRNEQYF. CDR3 coding DNA: TGTGCCAGCAGCGTAGGGCTAGCGGGAGTACGTCGGAACGAGCAGTACTTC.

The CDR3 region has the DNA TGTGCCAGCGCCCCAGGGGGCATCGGGGATACGCAGTATTTT. Protein: CASAPGGIGDTQYF. The chain combines TRBV28 with TRBJ2-3; 8 nucleotides align to TRBD1. CDR1 and CDR2 (germline): MDHEN, SYDVKM. The trim removed 8 bases at V and 6 bases at J, leaving 10 bases unmatched. The CDR3 is 14 residues long.

The rearrangement links TRBV5-6 to TRBJ2-7, with a possible D match to TRBD2 (6 bases). Germline lookup yields CDR1 SGHDT and CDR2 YYEEEE. V was shortened by 4 bases and J by 1 base, with 12 bases between the two germline ends. The CDR3 extends over 14 amino acids. This CDR3 reads CASSPMTSSYEQYF. The CDR3 nucleotides are TGTGCCAGCAGCCCAATGACTAGTTCCTACGAGCAGTACTTC.

This clone was seen only once. J is TRBJ1-2 and V is TRBV18; 7 positions match TRBD1. The junction had 7 bases not matched to a gene; V was cut back by 4 bases and J by 8 bases. CDR3 length equals 13 residues. Germline assignment: CDR1 KGHSH and CDR2 LQKENI. The CDR3 DNA follows: TGTGCCAGCTCACGAGGGACAGCATCCGGCTACACCTTC. Its translation is CASSRGTASGYTF.

This chain links TRBV6-4 with TRBJ1-5; no firm D call. V gave up 5 bases and J gave up 3 bases, with 20 bases separating them. Looked up from germline, CDR1 is MRHNA and CDR2 is SNTAGT. CDR3 length: 17 amino acids. CDR3 residues: CASSTPSWPGDNQPQHF. The CDR3 region has the DNA TGTGCCAGCAGTACCCCGTCGTGGCCGGGCGACAATCAGCCCCAGCATTTT.

This chain joins TRBV11-1 and TRBJ2-3, with D perhaps TRBD1 or TRBD2 (5 bases each). Looked up from germline, CDR1 is SGHAT and CDR2 is FQDESV (reference sequence). This CDR3 is 14 amino acids long. Between the trimmed V and J ends, which lost 2 bases and 1 base, there was a span of 7 bases. CDR3 DNA sequence: TGTGCCAGCAGCTTACCGGGGCGCACAGATACGCAGTATTTT. Protein sequence: CASSLPGRTDTQYF.

As regards this clone: Other DNA variants within this sample encode the same CDR3. The rearrangement uses TRBV30 and TRBJ2-7; D possibly corresponds to TRBD1 (5 bases). V lost 5 bases and J lost 6, with 8 bases in between. Germline V gene sequence: CDR1 GTSNPN, CDR2 SVGIG (reference sequence). This CDR3 is 10 amino acids long. The CDR3 protein is CAWSRVEQYF. CDR3 in DNA: TGTGCCTGGTCCAGGGTCGAGCAGTACTTC. The whole variable domain, filled in from reference TRBV30 and TRBJ2-7, reads SQTIHQWPATLVQPVGSPLSLECTVEGTSNPNLYWYRQAAGRGLQLLFYSVGIGQISSEVPQNLSASRPQDRQFILSSKKLLLSDSGFYLCAWSRVEQYFGPGTRLTVT.

This clone was counted once. The rearrangement links TRBV4-1 to TRBJ1-4; D may be TRBD1 (5 bases). V gave up 3 bases and J gave up 4 bases, with 18 bases separating them. There are 17 residues in the CDR3. Germline CDR1 is MGHRA and CDR2 is YSYEKL. Here the CDR3 DNA reads TGCGCCAGCAGCCATATAATTCGACAGAGAATTAATGAAAAACTGTTTTTT. Protein sequence: CASSHIIRQRINEKLFF.